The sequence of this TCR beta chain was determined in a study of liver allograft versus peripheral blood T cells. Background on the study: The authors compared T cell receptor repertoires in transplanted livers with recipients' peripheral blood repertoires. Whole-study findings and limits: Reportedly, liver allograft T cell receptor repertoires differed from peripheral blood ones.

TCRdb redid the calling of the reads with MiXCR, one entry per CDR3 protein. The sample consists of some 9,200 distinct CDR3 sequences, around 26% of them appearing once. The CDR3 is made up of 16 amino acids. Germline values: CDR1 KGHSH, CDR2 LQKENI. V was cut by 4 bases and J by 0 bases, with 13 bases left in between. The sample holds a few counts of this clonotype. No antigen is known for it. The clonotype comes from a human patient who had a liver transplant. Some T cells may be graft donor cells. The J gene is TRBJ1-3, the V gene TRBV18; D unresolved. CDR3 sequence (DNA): TGTGCCAGCTCACTAGACCGGACCACCTCTGGAAACACCATATATTTT. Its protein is CASSLDRTTSGNTIYF.